This is a list of T cell receptor beta chains from one sample in a study of brain T cells in children with intractable seizures. TCRdb's table, derived via immunoSEQ multiplex PCR, lists solely in-frame clones and lacks some. The data hold 110,000 or so clones, with 85% to 95% observed a single time. The sample here was peripheral blood, taken at surgery. These receptors were taken from a boy younger than two with hemimegalencephaly and intractable seizures. Each CDR3 is given with its conserved first and last residue. A D gene is named only where the DNA matches it firmly. Clone sizes are given selectively: once, few, many, or a class where the clone is expanded.

abundance	j_gene	d_gene	v_gene	CDR3nt	CDR3aa
once	TRBJ1-6	TRBD1	TRBV6-6	TGTGCCAGCCAGGGGGGGATTAATTCACCCCTCCACTTT	CASQGGINSPLHF
once	TRBJ2-4	.	TRBV15	TGTGCCACCAGCAGAGATGAGGGGATAGCCAAAAACATTCAGTACTTC	CATSRDEGIAKNIQYF
.	TRBJ2-1	.	TRBV11-2	TGTGCCAGCAGCTACTCGGGGCGAGAGTTCTTC	CASSYSGREFF
.	TRBJ2-5	.	TRBV5-1	TGCGCCAGCAGCCCCCCTAGCGGAGGGGGGGAGACCCAGTACTTC	CASSPPSGGGETQYF
.	TRBJ2-3	.	TRBV5-1	TGCGCCAGCAGCTTGTACGGGGGAGGCACAGATACGCAGTATTTT	CASSLYGGGTDTQYF
.	TRBJ2-1	TRBD2	TRBV2	TGTGCCAGCAGGAACCGACTAGCGGCGGGCAATGAGCAGTTCTTC	CASRNRLAAGNEQFF
once	TRBJ2-1	.	TRBV19	TGTGCCAGTAGTTGGGCCTCCGGGTCCATCAATGAGCAGTTCTTC	CASSWASGSINEQFF
.	TRBJ2-3	.	TRBV30	TGTGCCTGGAGGACCCCCCGGGTACGACGGGATGGGGCAGATACGCAGTATTTT	CAWRTPRVRRDGADTQYF
.	TRBJ2-1	.	TRBV23-1	TGCGCCAGCAGTCATCGGGGGCTGGCGCCCTTTAACAATGAGCAGTTCTTC	CASSHRGLAPFNNEQFF
.	TRBJ1-2	.	TRBV6-5	TGTGCCAGCAGTTACACTAACTATGGCTACACCTTC	CASSYTNYGYTF
.	TRBJ2-1	TRBD2	TRBV3-1/TRBV3-2	TGTGCCAGCAGCCAGGCAACCATACGAGGACTAGCGGGAGGGCCGGGCGATGAGCAGTTCTTC	CASSQATIRGLAGGPGDEQFF
.	TRBJ2-1	.	TRBV19	TGTGCCAGTAGTGGGGACGGCAATGAGCAGTTCTTC	CASSGDGNEQFF
.	TRBJ2-5	.	TRBV4-3	TGCGCCAGCAGCCGGGGACACAAAGAGACCCAGTACTTC	CASSRGHKETQYF
.	TRBJ2-1	.	TRBV10-3	TGTGCCATCGGCCCTGATGTTACCAATGAGCAGTTCTTC	CAIGPDVTNEQFF
.	TRBJ2-5	TRBD1	TRBV28	TGTGCCAGCAGCCGTCGGACAGGGGGCTTCGAGACCCAGTACTTC	CASSRRTGGFETQYF
.	TRBJ2-3	TRBD1	TRBV9	TGTGCCAGCAGCGTAGTCGAGACAGGGGGCGCAGATACGCAGTATTTT	CASSVVETGGADTQYF
.	TRBJ1-5	TRBD1	TRBV28	TGTGCCAGCAGTTTTTTTCCACGACAGGGAGGTCAGCCCCAGCATTTT	CASSFFPRQGGQPQHF
.	TRBJ2-7	.	TRBV4-1	TGCGCCAGCAGCCCTTTGGACAGTAGCTCCTACGAGCAGTACTTC	CASSPLDSSSYEQYF
.	TRBJ2-7	.	TRBV19	TGTGCCAGTAGTCCCCCGGATTCTTACGAGCAGTACTTC	CASSPPDSYEQYF
.	TRBJ2-7	TRBD1	TRBV6-1	TGTGCCAGCAGTGAAAATTATGGGACAGGGACTCACTACGAGCAGTACTTC	CASSENYGTGTHYEQYF
.	TRBJ2-3	TRBD2	TRBV5-5	TGTGCCAGCAGCATCCAGACTAGCGGGAGGTTGGGAGATACGCAGTATTTT	CASSIQTSGRLGDTQYF
.	TRBJ1-5	TRBD1	TRBV15	TGTGCCACCAGCAGTCAGGGGGGAGATCCGGTCCAGCCCCAGCATTTT	CATSSQGGDPVQPQHF
.	TRBJ2-1	.	TRBV7-3	TGTGCCAGCAGCCTCCGGGGGCTCGGCTCCTACAATGAGCAGTTCTTC	CASSLRGLGSYNEQFF
.	TRBJ1-5	.	TRBV28	TGTGCCAGCAGTTTGCCGGGTGGGTATAGCAATCAGCCCCAGCATTTT	CASSLPGGYSNQPQHF
.	TRBJ2-5	.	TRBV5-1	TGCGCCAGCGAAGGGGGGGCTGGAGAGACCCAGTACTTC	CASEGGAGETQYF
.	TRBJ2-2	.	TRBV19	TGTGCCAGTAGTCTTGACAGTTTTGGCGAGCTGTTTTTT	CASSLDSFGELFF
.	TRBJ2-7	.	TRBV5-1	TGCGCCAGCAGCCTGGGGGGGCGAGGAGACGAGCAGTACTTC	CASSLGGRGDEQYF
.	TRBJ2-7	.	TRBV5-4	TGTGCCAGCAGCTCCCGATCGGGAGAGCAGTACTTC	CASSSRSGEQYF
.	TRBJ1-4	.	TRBV6-5	TGTGCCAGCAGTTACTCCCGGCCCTCTAATGAAAAACTGTTTTTT	CASSYSRPSNEKLFF
.	TRBJ2-7	TRBD2	TRBV5-1	TGCGCCAGCAGACTAGCCCATAGCGGGATCTCCGAGCAGTACTTC	CASRLAHSGISEQYF
few	TRBJ2-3	.	TRBV2	TGTGCCAGCGGAAGGTGGGGGAGCGATACGCAGTATTTT	CASGRWGSDTQYF
once	TRBJ1-1	.	TRBV28	TGTGCCAGCAGTTCCGGGGGGAAGGGCACTGAAGCTTTCTTT	CASSSGGKGTEAFF
.	TRBJ2-7	.	TRBV29-1	TGCAGCGTTGGGGAGCGCGAGCAGTACTTC	CSVGEREQYF
few	TRBJ2-7	.	TRBV14	TGTGCCAGCAGCCAAGGACGCCACTACGAGCAGTACTTC	CASSQGRHYEQYF
.	TRBJ2-7	.	TRBV6-5	TGTGCCAGCAAATTGCACGAGCAGTACTTC	CASKLHEQYF
.	TRBJ2-1	.	TRBV7-2	TGTGCCAGCAGCTTAGACGCGAACTCCTACAATGAGCAGTTCTTC	CASSLDANSYNEQFF
.	TRBJ1-2	.	TRBV27	TGTGCCAGCAGGGGCGGGGGTGCCCCTTACTATGGCTACACCTTC	CASRGGGAPYYGYTF
.	TRBJ2-1	.	TRBV11-3	TGTGCCAGCAGCTTAGAGTCGGGGCTCGATTCCTACAATGAGCAGTTCTTC	CASSLESGLDSYNEQFF
.	TRBJ2-7	.	TRBV6-2/TRBV6-3	TGTGCCAGCAGTTACCCCCATTGGGGGGCTCTCCACGAGCAGTACTTC	CASSYPHWGALHEQYF
.	TRBJ1-1	.	TRBV5-1	TGCGCCAGCAGCCCAGGACCGAAGAACACTGAAGCTTTCTTT	CASSPGPKNTEAFF
.	TRBJ2-1	.	TRBV5-1	TGCGCCAGCAGCTTGGCCTTTCTGCGCGGTGGCAATGAGCAGTTCTTC	CASSLAFLRGGNEQFF
.	TRBJ1-6	.	TRBV5-4	TGTGCCAGCAGCTTGGGACAGGCAAATTCACCCCTCCACTTT	CASSLGQANSPLHF
.	TRBJ1-4	TRBD1	TRBV9	TGTGCCAGCAGCGGAACCCACAGGGGGAGTAAACTGTTTTTT	CASSGTHRGSKLFF
.	TRBJ1-2	.	TRBV28	TGTGCCAGCAGTTTATTGGGAGGGTATGGCTACACCTTC	CASSLLGGYGYTF
.	TRBJ1-2	.	TRBV5-8	TGTGCCAGCAGCCCCTCCGTTACGATCGGGAACTATGGCTACACCTTC	CASSPSVTIGNYGYTF
once	TRBJ2-1	TRBD2	TRBV27	TGTGCCAGCAGTCTTACGGCGGGGGGAAGGAGTGAGCAGTTCTTC	CASSLTAGGRSEQFF
.	TRBJ2-3	TRBD2	TRBV3-1/TRBV3-2	TGTGCCAGCAGTCGTAGCGGGACCACAGATACGCAGTATTTT	CASSRSGTTDTQYF
.	TRBJ1-5	.	TRBV18	TGTGCCAGCTCACCAAAGGAGGGACAGCCCCAGCATTTT	CASSPKEGQPQHF
.	TRBJ1-2	.	TRBV5-4	TGTGCCAGCAGCTTGGGTCCAGGGAACTATGGCTACACCTTC	CASSLGPGNYGYTF
.	TRBJ2-1	TRBD2	TRBV29-1	TGCAGCGTTGGGGGGGGTTTCTACAATGAGCAGTTCTTC	CSVGGGFYNEQFF
few	TRBJ2-7	TRBD1	TRBV4-2	TGTGCCAGCAGCCAAATCGGGACAGGGATCTACGAGCAGTACTTC	CASSQIGTGIYEQYF
.	TRBJ1-3	.	TRBV6-5	TGTGCCAGCACCCCGGGGGGAAACACCATATATTTT	CASTPGGNTIYF